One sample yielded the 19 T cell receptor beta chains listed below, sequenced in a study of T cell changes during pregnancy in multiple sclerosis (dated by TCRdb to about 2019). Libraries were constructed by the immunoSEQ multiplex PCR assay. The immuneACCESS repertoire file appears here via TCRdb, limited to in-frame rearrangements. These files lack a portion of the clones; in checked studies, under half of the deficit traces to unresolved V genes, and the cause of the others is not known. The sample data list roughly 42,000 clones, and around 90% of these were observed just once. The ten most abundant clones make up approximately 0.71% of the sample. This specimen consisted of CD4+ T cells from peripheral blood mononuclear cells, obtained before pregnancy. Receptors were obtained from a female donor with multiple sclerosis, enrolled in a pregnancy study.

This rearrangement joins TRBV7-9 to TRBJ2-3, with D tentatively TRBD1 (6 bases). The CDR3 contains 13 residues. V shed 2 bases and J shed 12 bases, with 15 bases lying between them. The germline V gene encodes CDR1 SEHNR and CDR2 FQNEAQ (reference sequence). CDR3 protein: CASSLSFDRTQYF. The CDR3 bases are TGTGCCAGCAGCTTAAGTTTCGACAGGACACAGTATTTT.

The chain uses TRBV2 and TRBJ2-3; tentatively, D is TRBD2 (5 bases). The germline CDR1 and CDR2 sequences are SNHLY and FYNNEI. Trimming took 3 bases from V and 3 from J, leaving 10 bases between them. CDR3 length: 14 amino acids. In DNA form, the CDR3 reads TGTGCCAGCAGTGAGTTACGGGGAACAGATACGCAGTATTTT. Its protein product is CASSELRGTDTQYF. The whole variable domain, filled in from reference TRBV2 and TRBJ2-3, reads EPEVTQTPSHQVTQMGQEVILRCVPISNHLYFYWYRQILGQKVEFLVSFYNNEISEKSEIFDDQFSVERPDGSNFTLKIRSTKLEDSAMYFCASSELRGTDTQYFGPGTRLTVL.

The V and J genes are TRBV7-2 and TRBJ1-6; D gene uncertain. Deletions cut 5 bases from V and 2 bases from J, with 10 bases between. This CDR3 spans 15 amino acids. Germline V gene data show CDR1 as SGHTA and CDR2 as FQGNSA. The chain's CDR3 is CASSGSRAYNSPLHF. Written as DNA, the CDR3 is TGTGCCAGCAGCGGGAGCCGGGCCTATAATTCACCCCTCCACTTT.

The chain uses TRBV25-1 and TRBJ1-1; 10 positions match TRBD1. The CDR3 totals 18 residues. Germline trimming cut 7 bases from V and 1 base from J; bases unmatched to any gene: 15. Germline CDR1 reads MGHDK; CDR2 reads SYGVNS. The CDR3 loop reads CASTPTRQGAGGNTEAFF. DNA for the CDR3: TGTGCCAGCACCCCAACCCGACAGGGGGCGGGTGGGAACACTGAAGCTTTCTTT.

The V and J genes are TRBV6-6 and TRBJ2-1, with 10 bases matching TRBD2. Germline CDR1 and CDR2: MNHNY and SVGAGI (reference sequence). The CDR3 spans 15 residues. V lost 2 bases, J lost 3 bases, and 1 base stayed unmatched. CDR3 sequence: CASSYERGGYNEQFF. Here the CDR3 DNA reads TGTGCCAGCAGTTACGAGCGGGGGGGCTACAATGAGCAGTTCTTC.

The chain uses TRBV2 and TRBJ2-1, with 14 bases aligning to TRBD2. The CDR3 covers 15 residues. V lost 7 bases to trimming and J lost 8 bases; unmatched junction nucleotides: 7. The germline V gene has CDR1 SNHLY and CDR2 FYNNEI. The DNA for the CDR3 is TGTGCCAGCAACCCGACTAGCGGGGGGGCTTATGAGCAGTTCTTC. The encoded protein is CASNPTSGGAYEQFF.

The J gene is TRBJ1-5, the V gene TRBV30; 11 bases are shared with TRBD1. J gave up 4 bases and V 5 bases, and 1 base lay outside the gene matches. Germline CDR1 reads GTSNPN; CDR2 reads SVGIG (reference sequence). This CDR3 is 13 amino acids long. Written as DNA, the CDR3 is TGTGCCTGGGGGACAGGGGGGAATCAGCCCCAGCATTTT. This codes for CAWGTGGNQPQHF.

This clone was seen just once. The CDR3 spells CASSFRGGPQHF. In DNA, the CDR3 is TGTGCCAGCAGTTTTAGAGGGGGGCCCCAGCATTTT. J is TRBJ1-5 and V is TRBV27; possibly TRBD1 for D (6 bases). The CDR3 is 12 amino acids. CDR1 and CDR2 (germline): MNHEY, SMNVEV (reference sequence). The V end lost 3 bases, the J end lost 9 bases, and 9 bases lay between the germline ends.

This CDR3 reads CASSLAGGDTQYF. The CDR3 DNA is TGTGCCAGCAGCTTAGCGGGGGGGGATACGCAGTATTTT. The chain combines TRBV7-3 with TRBJ2-3; 9 bases line up with TRBD2. CDR3 size: 13 residues. J gave up 6 bases and V 2 bases, and 0 bases lay outside the gene matches. Germline V gene data show CDR1 as SGHTA and CDR2 as FQGTGA. Drawing the rest from reference TRBV7-3 and TRBJ2-3, the complete variable domain is GAGVSQTPSNKVTEKGKYVELRCDPISGHTALYWYRQSLGQGPEFLIYFQGTGAADDSGLPNDRFFAVRPEGSVSTLKIQRTERGDSAVYLCASSLAGGDTQYFGPGTRLTVL.

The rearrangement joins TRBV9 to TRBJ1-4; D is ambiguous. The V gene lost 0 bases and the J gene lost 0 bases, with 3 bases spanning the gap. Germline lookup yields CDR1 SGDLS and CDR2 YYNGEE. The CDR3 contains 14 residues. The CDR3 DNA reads TGTGCCAGCAGCGTAGCTACAACTAATGAAAAACTGTTTTTT. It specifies CASSVATTNEKLFF.

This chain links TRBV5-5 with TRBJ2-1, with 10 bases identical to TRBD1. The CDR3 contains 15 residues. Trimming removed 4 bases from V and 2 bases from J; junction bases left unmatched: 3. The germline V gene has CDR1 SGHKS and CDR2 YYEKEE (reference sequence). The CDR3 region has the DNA TGTGCCAGCAGCCCCGGGACAGGGGCCTACAATGAGCAGTTCTTC. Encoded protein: CASSPGTGAYNEQFF.

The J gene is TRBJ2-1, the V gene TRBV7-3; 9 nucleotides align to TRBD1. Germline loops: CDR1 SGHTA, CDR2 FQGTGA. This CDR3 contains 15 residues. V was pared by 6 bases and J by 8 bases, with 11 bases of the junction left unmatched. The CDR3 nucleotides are TGTGCCAGCAGTTTGATTGGACAGGGGATCGATGAGCAGTTCTTC. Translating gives CASSLIGQGIDEQFF.

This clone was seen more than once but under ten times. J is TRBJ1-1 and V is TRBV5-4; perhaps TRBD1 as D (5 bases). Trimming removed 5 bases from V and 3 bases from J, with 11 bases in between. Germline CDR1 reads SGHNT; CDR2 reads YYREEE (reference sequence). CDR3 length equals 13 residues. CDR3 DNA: TGTGCCAGCAGTTCTGACAGTTACACTGAAGCTTTCTTT. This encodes CASSSDSYTEAFF.

The CDR3, as DNA: TGCGCCAGCAGTCCCACCAGGGAGACCCAGTACTTC. Protein product: CASSPTRETQYF. The chain is built from TRBV10-2 and TRBJ2-5; no firm D call. CDR1 and CDR2 (germline): WSHSY, SAAADI. The V end was cut by 5 bases, the J end by 5 bases, with 9 bases between. The CDR3 runs 12 residues.

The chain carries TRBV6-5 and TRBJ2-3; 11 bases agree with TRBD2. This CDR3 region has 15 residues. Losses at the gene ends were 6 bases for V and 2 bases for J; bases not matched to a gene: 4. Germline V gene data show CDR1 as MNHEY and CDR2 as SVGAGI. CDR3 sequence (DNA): TGTGCCAGCAGCGATAGCGGGGGGGCCACAGATACGCAGTATTTT. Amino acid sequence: CASSDSGGATDTQYF.

In DNA, the CDR3 is TGTGCCACGAGGGACTTTTTCACTGAAGCTTTCTTT. Its translation is CATRDFFTEAFF. The rearrangement links TRBV6-5 to TRBJ1-1; D may be TRBD1 (5 bases). V was cut by 10 bases and J by 4 bases, with 13 bases left in between. The CDR3 contains 12 residues. CDR1 and CDR2 (germline): MNHEY, SVGAGI.

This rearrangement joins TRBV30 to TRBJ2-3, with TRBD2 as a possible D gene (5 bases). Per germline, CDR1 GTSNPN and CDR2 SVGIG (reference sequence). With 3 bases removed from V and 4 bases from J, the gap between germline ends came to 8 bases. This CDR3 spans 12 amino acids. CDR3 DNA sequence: TGTGCCTGGAGGAGGGATTCAGATACGCAGTATTTT. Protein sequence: CAWRRDSDTQYF.

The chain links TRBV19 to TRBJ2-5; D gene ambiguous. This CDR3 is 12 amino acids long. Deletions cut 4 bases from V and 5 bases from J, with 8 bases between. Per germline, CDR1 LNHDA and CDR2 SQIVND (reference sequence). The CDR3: CASSNLEETQYF. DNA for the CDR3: TGTGCCAGTAGTAATCTTGAGGAGACCCAGTACTTC.

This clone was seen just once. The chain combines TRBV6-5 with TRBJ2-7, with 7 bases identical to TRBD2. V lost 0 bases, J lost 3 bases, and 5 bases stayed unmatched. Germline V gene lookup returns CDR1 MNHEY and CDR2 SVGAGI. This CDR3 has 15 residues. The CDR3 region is CASSYSGGESYEQYF. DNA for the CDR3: TGTGCCAGCAGTTACTCGGGGGGGGAAAGCTACGAGCAGTACTTC.